This T cell receptor (beta chain) was sequenced for a study of cytomegalovirus exposure and HLA in healthy donors. Germline V gene lookup returns CDR1 ENHRY and CDR2 SYGVKD. The CDR3 is 15 amino acids. V was trimmed by 10 bases and J by 3 bases, leaving 18 bases between them. With respect to this clone: Its cognate antigen is unknown.

PCR involved 60 Vbeta and 13 Jbeta primers. Clones were sequenced by immunoSEQ multiplex PCR, and TCRdb holds only the in-frame ones, with some missing. The sample has about 120,000 clones, 55% to 75% seen once. Study-wide results and caveats: Immune exposure information comprised only CMV serostatus. Most likely, a cluster of highly shared sequence variants arose as a sequencing artifact. Among the most significant clusters, several appeared linked to common viral pathogens in a later analysis. Later on, a genetic analysis was performed. It linked a missense variant in DCLRE1C with V- and J-gene trimming of TCR beta.

Material for sequencing was PBMCs. The chain uses TRBV10-3 and TRBJ2-2; no definite D call. The clonotype originates from a woman in her thirties or forties in good health and CMV-seropositive. CDR3 DNA: TGTGCCACCAGCTTGACTGGCGGAGACACCGGGGAGCTGTTTTTT. This encodes CATSLTGGDTGELFF.